A selection of T cell receptor beta chains follows, all from one sample in a study of blood T cell repertoires in COVID-19. The table came from immunoSEQ multiplex PCR; TCRdb's copy has only in-frame clones and leaves some out. The table includes about 41,000 clones, around 80% detected once. The sequencing sample was made of peripheral blood. The receptors come from an elderly woman with active or convalescent COVID-19. Both conserved end residues are part of each CDR3. Each record gives: J gene, CDR3 length, clone size, V gene, D gene, CDR3 protein, CDR3 DNA. A D gene is named only where the DNA matches it firmly. Only some rows state a clone size, as once, few, many or a class for expanded clones.

>TRBJ2-5|16|NA|TRBV6-5|TRBD2
CASSYAASGIVETQYF
TGTGCCAGCAGTTACGCTGCTAGCGGGATTGTTGAGACCCAGTACTTC
>TRBJ1-1|12|NA|TRBV19|TRBD1
CASSRTGGEAFF
TGTGCCAGTAGTAGGACAGGGGGGGAAGCTTTCTTT
>TRBJ2-1|14|NA|TRBV6-6|NA
CASRPRGGVGEQFF
TGTGCCAGCAGACCGCGAGGGGGGGTAGGTGAGCAGTTCTTC
>TRBJ1-5|17|NA|TRBV19|NA
CASTTGLTLMMNQPQHF
TGTGCCAGTACCACGGGACTCACGCTGATGATGAATCAGCCCCAGCATTTT
>TRBJ1-2|14|NA|TRBV7-2|NA
CASSSPGRDGGYTF
TGTGCCAGCAGCTCCCCTGGCAGGGATGGTGGCTACACCTTC
>TRBJ2-5|13|NA|TRBV19|NA
CASSTVQQETQYF
TGTGCCAGTAGTACAGTCCAACAAGAGACCCAGTACTTC
>TRBJ1-6|13|NA|TRBV7-9|NA
CASSLEPPAPLHF
TGTGCCAGCAGCTTAGAACCCCCGGCACCCCTCCACTTT
>TRBJ2-1|15|NA|TRBV3-1/TRBV3-2|TRBD2
CAQSQSSGRGSEQFF
TGTGCCCAAAGCCAATCGAGCGGGAGAGGTAGTGAGCAGTTCTTC
>TRBJ2-7|15|few|TRBV3-1/TRBV3-2|TRBD1
CASSQGTGGSYEQYF
TGTGCCAGCAGCCAAGGGACAGGGGGCTCCTACGAGCAGTACTTC
>TRBJ1-1|13|NA|TRBV6-6|TRBD1
CASSPGQYTEAFF
TGTGCCAGCAGCCCGGGACAGTACACTGAAGCTTTCTTT
>TRBJ2-2|19|NA|TRBV24-1|TRBD1
CATSPRGIWDRENTGELFF
TGTGCCACCAGTCCGCGGGGGATTTGGGACAGGGAGAACACCGGGGAGCTGTTTTTT
>TRBJ2-7|12|NA|TRBV28|TRBD2
CGASGGSHEQYF
TGTGGAGCAAGTGGCGGGAGTCACGAGCAGTACTTC
>TRBJ1-1|14|NA|TRBV6-5|NA
CASSWGPLNTEAFF
TGTGCCAGCAGCTGGGGGCCTCTGAACACTGAAGCTTTCTTT
>TRBJ2-2|14|NA|TRBV7-9|TRBD1
CASSSGTGSGELFF
TGTGCCAGCAGCTCTGGGACAGGTAGCGGGGAGCTGTTTTTT
>TRBJ1-5|14|once|TRBV2|TRBD1
CASVLGQGNQPQHF
TGTGCCAGCGTTCTGGGACAGGGGAATCAGCCCCAGCATTTT
>TRBJ2-5|17|NA|TRBV10-2|NA
CASSGGQGGRELETQYF
TGCGCCAGCTCCGGGGGGCAGGGCGGACGGGAATTGGAGACCCAGTACTTC
>TRBJ1-3|16|once|TRBV6-4|TRBD1
CASTSPTGSKGNTIYF
TGTGCCAGCACCTCTCCGACAGGGAGCAAAGGAAACACCATATATTTT
>TRBJ1-5|15|NA|TRBV20-1|TRBD1
CSASPGTGGNQPQHF
TGCAGTGCTAGTCCCGGGACAGGAGGGAATCAGCCCCAGCATTTT
>TRBJ2-1|16|NA|TRBV24-1|TRBD2
CATSDRTSGKINEQFF
TGTGCCACCAGTGATAGGACTAGCGGGAAGATCAATGAGCAGTTCTTC